Listed below are T cell receptor beta chains from one sample, sequenced in a study of blood T cell repertoires in COVID-19. Sequencing used immunoSEQ multiplex PCR; TCRdb keeps in-frame clones, though not all of them. Of approximately 92,000 clones listed, roughly 80% are singletons. Material for sequencing was peripheral blood. The receptors derive from a man aged 45-65 years who had recovered from COVID-19. Both conserved end residues are part of each CDR3. The D gene is left open where the match is weak. The size of a clone is reported for some rows only, either as once, few or many, or as a class for expanded clones.

d_call j_call v_call clone_size cdr3_nt cdr3_aa
TRBD1 TRBJ1-5 TRBV6-1 - TGTGCCAGCAGTGGTCCGACAGGGGGCGGCAATCAGCCCCAGCATTTT CASSGPTGGGNQPQHF
TRBD2 TRBJ2-7 TRBV15 - TGTGCCACCAGCAGGGAACTAGCGGCCGCGAGGTACTTC CATSRELAAARYF
TRBD1 TRBJ1-5 TRBV6-7 once TGTGCCGGGGATTTTGAGGGGGCCCTCGGTTTTCCTCAGCCCCAGCATTTT CAGDFEGALGFPQPQHF
TRBD2 TRBJ2-1 TRBV11-2 - TGTGCCAGCAGCCTGCGACGGCTGACTAGCAGAGGCAATGAGCAGTTCTTC CASSLRRLTSRGNEQFF
- TRBJ1-1 TRBV27 - TGTGCCAGCAGCCTAACGGGGTTTCCTGGGACTGAAGCTTTCTTT CASSLTGFPGTEAFF
- TRBJ1-3 TRBV28 - TGTGCCAGCACGGTGAACTCTGGAAACACCATATATTTT CASTVNSGNTIYF
- TRBJ1-1 TRBV18 once TGTGCCAGCTCAGACAGCCAGGGTGCCACTGAAGCTTTCTTT CASSDSQGATEAFF
TRBD1 TRBJ1-4 TRBV7-2 - TGTGCCAGCAGCCTCCAGACAGGGGAAAAACTGTTTTTT CASSLQTGEKLFF
TRBD1 TRBJ2-7 TRBV10-3 - TGTGCCATCAGTGGGGACAGGCCCTACGAGCAGTACTTC CAISGDRPYEQYF
TRBD1 TRBJ2-3 TRBV12-5 - TGTGCTAGTGGTTTGAAAACCGGGACAGGGGGGAGCACAGATACGCAGTATTTT CASGLKTGTGGSTDTQYF
- TRBJ1-6 TRBV28 - TGTGCCAGCTTTGGCCTCGATAATTCACCCCTCCACTTT CASFGLDNSPLHF
- TRBJ2-7 TRBV18 - TGTGCCAGCTCACCCCCTCTGTTCTACGAGCAGTACTTC CASSPPLFYEQYF
TRBD1 TRBJ2-7 TRBV6-2/TRBV6-3 - TGTGCCAGCAGTTTGGGACAGCCAGCCTACGAGCAGTACTTC CASSLGQPAYEQYF
TRBD1 TRBJ2-7 TRBV10-3 - TGTGCCATCAGTGAAAAGGGACAGGGCGTAAACGAGCAGTACTTC CAISEKGQGVNEQYF
- TRBJ2-5 TRBV14 - TGTGCCAGCAGTCCATCTAGATATACCCAGTACTTC CASSPSRYTQYF
- TRBJ1-1 TRBV10-3 - TGTGCCAGTCGGACAGACGACACTGAAGCTTTCTTT CASRTDDTEAFF
- TRBJ2-6 TRBV5-1 - TGCGCCAGCAGCTTAGGCGGCCTAGCCAACGTCCTGACTTTC CASSLGGLANVLTF
TRBD2 TRBJ2-5 TRBV5-1 - TGCGCCAGCAGCTTGGGGAGCGGGGGGGCCCTCCTGGAGACCCAGTACTTC CASSLGSGGALLETQYF
TRBD1 TRBJ2-2 TRBV5-5 - TGTGCCAGCAGCTTTGACAGGGGTGGTCGGGCCGGGGAGCTGTTTTTT CASSFDRGGRAGELFF
- TRBJ2-7 TRBV28 - TGTGCCAGCAGTCTCCCCCGGGGCGAGCAGTACTTC CASSLPRGEQYF
TRBD1 TRBJ1-1 TRBV7-2 - TGTGCCAGCAGCGCAACTTACAGGGGCGACACTGAAGCTTTCTTT CASSATYRGDTEAFF
TRBD2 TRBJ2-1 TRBV5-4 - TGTGCCAGCAGCTTTGTGCCCAGCGGGAGGAGGAATGAGCAGTTCTTC CASSFVPSGRRNEQFF
- TRBJ2-7 TRBV6-1 - TGTGCCAGCAGTGACCGACAGAGCTCCTACGAGCAGTACTTC CASSDRQSSYEQYF
TRBD1 TRBJ1-1 TRBV2 - TGTGCCAGCAGTCAGGACAGGGGGCTATACACTGAAGCTTTCTTT CASSQDRGLYTEAFF
- TRBJ1-1 TRBV6-4 few TGTGCCAGCAGTGCCGAGGAGGGGATCACTGAAGCTTTCTTT CASSAEEGITEAFF
- TRBJ2-2 TRBV2 - TGTGCCAGCAGGGCTGACAGGACGAACACCGGGGAGCTGTTTTTT CASRADRTNTGELFF
- TRBJ2-7 TRBV29-1 - TGCAGCGTGGGGAGCGACAGGAGAGGCTACGAGCAGTACTTC CSVGSDRRGYEQYF
- TRBJ1-1 TRBV9 - TGTGCCAGCAGCGTAGATAGTTACACTGAAGCTTTCTTT CASSVDSYTEAFF
- TRBJ1-2 TRBV12-3/TRBV12-4 - TGTGCCAGCAGTTCCTCTTATGGCTACACCTTC CASSSSYGYTF
- TRBJ1-1 TRBV7-2 - TGTGCCAGCAGCTTAGTTCAGGGAATGAACACTGAAGCTTTCTTT CASSLVQGMNTEAFF
TRBD1 TRBJ1-3 TRBV5-1 - TGCGCCAGCAGCCCGGGACAGGGGTCCGACTCTGGAAACACCATATATTTT CASSPGQGSDSGNTIYF
- TRBJ1-5 TRBV7-8 - TGTGCCAGCAGGTTGGGAGCGAGCAATCAGCCCCAGCATTTT CASRLGASNQPQHF
- TRBJ1-1 TRBV28 few TGTGCCAGCACCCGCATGGGGGCGAGTAAGGGAGAAGCTTTCTTT CASTRMGASKGEAFF
TRBD2 TRBJ2-7 TRBV28 - TGTGCCAGCAGTTTACGGGGGGGCTCACTAAACGAGCAGTACTTC CASSLRGGSLNEQYF
TRBD1 TRBJ1-6 TRBV6-1 many TGTGCCAGCAGTGAAGATTGGGGTGCCCAGGGGGCCCTCCACTTT CASSEDWGAQGALHF
- TRBJ2-7 TRBV5-8 - TGTGCCAGCACCAACTCCTACGAGCAGTACTTC CASTNSYEQYF
- TRBJ2-5 TRBV20-1 - TGCAGTGCTGGGGCCCAAGAGACCCAGTACTTC CSAGAQETQYF
- TRBJ2-5 TRBV24-1 - TGTGCCACCAGTGATCCTACCTCACCCCTAGGGGCCCAGTACTTC CATSDPTSPLGAQYF